This T cell receptor (beta chain) was identified during a study of blood T cell repertoires in COVID-19. Across the whole study: The United States, Italy and Spain were the sources of the acute and convalescent COVID-19 samples. T cells, B-cell-depleted T cells, or PBMCs provided the cDNA or gDNA that served as material.

Per the original methods: How many nucleated cells were present was estimated from reference gene primer amplification. Clones were sequenced by immunoSEQ multiplex PCR, and TCRdb holds only the in-frame ones, with some missing. V and J calls and clone size follow that table, whereas D and trimming were derived from the DNA. Here the sample spans about 200,000 clones, more than 65% being singletons. With 6 bases removed from V and 2 bases from J, the gap between germline ends came to 10 bases. CDR3 size: 13 residues. The TCR was taken from a human donor in a cohort sampled during active COVID-19. The sample comprised peripheral blood. The rearrangement joins TRBV12-3 or TRBV12-4 to TRBJ2-5, with a possible D match to TRBD2 (6 bases). CDR3 sequence reads: CASRTGLQETQYF. In DNA form, the CDR3 reads TGTGCCAGCAGGACGGGACTGCAAGAGACCCAGTACTTC.